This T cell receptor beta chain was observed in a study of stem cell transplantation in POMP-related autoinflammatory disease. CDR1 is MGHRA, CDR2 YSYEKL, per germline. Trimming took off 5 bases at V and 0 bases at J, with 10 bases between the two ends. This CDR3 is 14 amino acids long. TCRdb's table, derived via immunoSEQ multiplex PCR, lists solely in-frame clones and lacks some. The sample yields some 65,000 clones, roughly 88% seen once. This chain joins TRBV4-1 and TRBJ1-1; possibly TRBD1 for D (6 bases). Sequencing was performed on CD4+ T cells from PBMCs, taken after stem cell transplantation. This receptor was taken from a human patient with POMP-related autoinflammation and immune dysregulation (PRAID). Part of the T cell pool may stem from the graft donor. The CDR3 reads CASSRGVLNTEAFF. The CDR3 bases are TGCGCCAGCAGCAGGGGGGTTCTGAACACTGAAGCTTTCTTT.